The TCR beta chain described here comes from a study of T-cell memory formation after mild COVID-19. A single record per CDR3 protein comes from TCRdb applying MiXCR to the 5' RACE reads. In the table there are roughly 100,000 distinct CDR3 sequences, over 15% of which are singletons. CDR3 size: 12 residues. V shed 4 bases and J shed 7 bases, with 8 bases lying between them. In germline, CDR1 is LGHNA, CDR2 YSLEER. Sequencing was done on a sample of PBMCs or a T cell subset sorted from them (not recorded which). The V call is TRBV4-3, the J call TRBJ2-1; D possibly corresponds to TRBD2 (6 bases). The receptor's source is an adult woman who had mild COVID-19 (a few samples of this study predate the infection). Cell type and time point are not known. CDR3 coding DNA: TGCGCCAGCAGCCGGGGAGGTAATGAGCAGTTCTTC. This encodes CASSRGGNEQFF.